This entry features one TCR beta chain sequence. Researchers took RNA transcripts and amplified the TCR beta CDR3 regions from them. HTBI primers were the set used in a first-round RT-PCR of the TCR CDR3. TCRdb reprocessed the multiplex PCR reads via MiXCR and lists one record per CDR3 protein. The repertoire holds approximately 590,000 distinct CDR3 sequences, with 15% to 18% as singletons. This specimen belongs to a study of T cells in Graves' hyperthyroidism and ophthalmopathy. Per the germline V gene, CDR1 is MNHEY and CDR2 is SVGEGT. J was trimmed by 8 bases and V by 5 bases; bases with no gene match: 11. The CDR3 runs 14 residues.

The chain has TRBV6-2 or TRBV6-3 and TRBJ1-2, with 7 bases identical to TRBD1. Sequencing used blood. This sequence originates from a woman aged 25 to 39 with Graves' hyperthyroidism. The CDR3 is CASSQNRQGGGYTF. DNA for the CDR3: TGTGCCAGCAGTCAGAACCGACAGGGAGGGGGCTACACCTTC.